The clone carrying this T cell receptor (beta chain) was counted ten times or more. Its antigen is still unknown. Each TCR beta library was made by quantitative 5'-RACE that incorporated molecular barcodes. TCRdb analysed the 5' RACE reads with MiXCR anew, one entry per CDR3 protein. The table has about 200,000 distinct CDR3 sequences, under 30% seen once. V lost 6 bases, J lost 4 bases, and 2 bases stayed unmatched. In germline, CDR1 is ENHRY, CDR2 SYGVKD. The CDR3 runs 12 residues. The sample is drawn from a study of CD8 T cells in ankylosing spondylitis. Study results and limitations: Blood from ankylosing spondylitis patients appeared to carry a characteristic roughly eight-variant TCR beta motif.

This sequence joins TRBV10-3 and TRBJ2-5; TRBD1 agrees at 7 bases. This clonotype was sampled from a male donor with ankylosing spondylitis or in good health (not recorded which). The sample consisted of blood, either unsorted or a sorted T cell fraction (not recorded which). This chain's CDR3 is CAIRDRVETQYF. The CDR3 bases are TGTGCCATCAGAGACAGGGTAGAGACCCAGTACTTC.